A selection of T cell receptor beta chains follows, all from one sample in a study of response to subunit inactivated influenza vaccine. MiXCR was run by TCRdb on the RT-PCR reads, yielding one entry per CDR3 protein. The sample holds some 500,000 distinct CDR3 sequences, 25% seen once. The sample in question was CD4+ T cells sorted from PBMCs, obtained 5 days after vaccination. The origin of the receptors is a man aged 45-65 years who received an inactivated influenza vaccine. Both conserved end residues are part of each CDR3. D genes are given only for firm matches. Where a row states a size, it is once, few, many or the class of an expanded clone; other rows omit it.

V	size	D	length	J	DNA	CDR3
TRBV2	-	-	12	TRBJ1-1	TGTGCCAGCAAAGACCTGAACACTGAAGCTTTCTTT	CASKDLNTEAFF
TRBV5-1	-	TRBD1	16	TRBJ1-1	TGCGCCAGCAGCTCCACGGGGACAGGGATCGGCACTGAAGCTTTCTTT	CASSSTGTGIGTEAFF
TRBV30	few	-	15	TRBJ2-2	TGTGCCTGGAGAGCCCTGTACGCGAGATCCGGGGAGCTGTTTTTT	CAWRALYARSGELFF
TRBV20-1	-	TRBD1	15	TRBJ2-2	TGCAGTGCCACCAGACAGGGGGCTAATACCGGGGAGCTGTTTTTT	CSATRQGANTGELFF
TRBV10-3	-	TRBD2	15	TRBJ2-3	TGTGCCATCAGTGAGTCGACTAGCGGGAGAAATACGCAGTATTTT	CAISESTSGRNTQYF
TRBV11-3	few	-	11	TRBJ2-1	TGTGCCAGCTCGGGGCGGGGTGAGCAGTTCTTC	CASSGRGEQFF
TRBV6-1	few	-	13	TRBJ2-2	TGTGCCAGCAGAAAGGCCCCCACCGGGGAGCTGTTTTTT	CASRKAPTGELFF
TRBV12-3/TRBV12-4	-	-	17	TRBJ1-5	TGTGCCAGCAGTTTACTTCTGGGGGCCGTAGAGGGTCAGCCCCAGCATTTT	CASSLLLGAVEGQPQHF
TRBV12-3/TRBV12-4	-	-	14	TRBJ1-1	TGTGCCAGCAGAACGGGACTGCTGAACACTGAAGCTTTCTTT	CASRTGLLNTEAFF
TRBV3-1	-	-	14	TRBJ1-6	TGTGCCAGCAGCCAAGGAACATGGAATTCACCCCTCCACTTT	CASSQGTWNSPLHF
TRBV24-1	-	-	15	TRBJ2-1	TGTGCCACCAGTGATTTTCGTGGGGGTTTTAACGAGCAGTTCTTC	CATSDFRGGFNEQFF
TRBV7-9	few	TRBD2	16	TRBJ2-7	TGTGCCAGCAGCTTAGGGACTAGCGGGGTCGACTACGAGCAGTACTTC	CASSLGTSGVDYEQYF
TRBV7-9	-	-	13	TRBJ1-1	TGTGCCAGCAGACCGAAAGTGAACACTGAAGCTTTCTTT	CASRPKVNTEAFF
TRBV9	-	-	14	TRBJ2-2	TGTGCCAGCAGCCCCCTCCCGAACACCGGGGAGCTGTTTTTT	CASSPLPNTGELFF
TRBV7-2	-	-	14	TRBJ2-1	TGTGCCAGCAGCTTAGTTAGTGGCTACAATGAGCAGTTCTTC	CASSLVSGYNEQFF
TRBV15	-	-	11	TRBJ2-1	TGTGCCACCAGCAGAACGAGTGGGCAGTTCTTC	CATSRTSGQFF
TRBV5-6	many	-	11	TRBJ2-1	TGTGCCAGCAGCTTGGCGCATGAGCAGTTCTTC	CASSLAHEQFF
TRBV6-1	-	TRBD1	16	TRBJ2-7	TGTGCCAGCAAGCCCCAGGGGGAGTCTAGTTGGTACGAGCAGTACTTC	CASKPQGESSWYEQYF
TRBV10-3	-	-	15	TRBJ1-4	TGTGCCATCAGTGAATCAGGGGAGAGCGGTGAAAAACTGTTTTTT	CAISESGESGEKLFF
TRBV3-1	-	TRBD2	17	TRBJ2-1	TGTGCCAGCAGCCAAGATCAGTGGCTAGCGGGAGGTGGCGAGCAGTTCTTC	CASSQDQWLAGGGEQFF
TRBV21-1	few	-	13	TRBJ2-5	TGTGCCAGCTACGACAGATTCCAAGAGACCCAGTACTTC	CASYDRFQETQYF
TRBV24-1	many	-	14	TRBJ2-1	TGTGCCACCGGTCGAGGGGGAAGGGGCAATGAGCAGTTCTTC	CATGRGGRGNEQFF
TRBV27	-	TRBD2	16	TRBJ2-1	TGTGCCAGCCGCCACCAGCGGGGAAGAGGTCCCAATGAGCAGTTCTTC	CASRHQRGRGPNEQFF
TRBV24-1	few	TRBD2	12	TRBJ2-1	TGTGCCACCAGTGATGCCGGGACTAGGCCCGTCTTC	CATSDAGTRPVF
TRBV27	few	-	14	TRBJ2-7	TGTGCCAGCAGTCTCGGCTGGGGCCCCTACGAGCAGTACTTC	CASSLGWGPYEQYF
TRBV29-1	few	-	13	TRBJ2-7	TGCAGCGTCGCCGGGCGGGTCTCCTACGAGCAGTACTTC	CSVAGRVSYEQYF
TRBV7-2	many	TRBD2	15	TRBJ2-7	TGTGCCAGCAGCTTAGAGCCTAGCGGGGTCTACGAGCAGTACTTC	CASSLEPSGVYEQYF
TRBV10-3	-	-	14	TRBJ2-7	TGTGCCATCAGTGAGTCGAAGACGGCGTACGAGCAGTACTTC	CAISESKTAYEQYF
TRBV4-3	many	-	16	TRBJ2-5	TGCGCCAGCAGCCAAGATGTTTCGGGGGCCGGATCGAACCAGTACTTC	CASSQDVSGAGSNQYF
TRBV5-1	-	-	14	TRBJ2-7	TGCGCCAGCAGCTTTTCCCCAACGTGGGAGGAGCAGTACTTC	CASSFSPTWEEQYF
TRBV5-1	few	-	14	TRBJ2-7	TGCGCCAGCACTAGCGACCCGAGCTCCTACGAGCAGTACTTC	CASTSDPSSYEQYF
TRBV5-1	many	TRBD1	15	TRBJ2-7	TGCGCCAGCAGCCCCGTGACCAGACAGGGGGCGGAGCAGTACTTC	CASSPVTRQGAEQYF
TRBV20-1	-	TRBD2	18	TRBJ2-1	TGCAGTGCTAGACTCCTAGCGGGAGGCCGCGACGATTACAATGAGCAGTTCTTC	CSARLLAGGRDDYNEQFF
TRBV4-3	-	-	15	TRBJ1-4	TGCGCCAGCAAATCCTCCGGACGGTCAAATGAAAAACTGTTTTTT	CASKSSGRSNEKLFF
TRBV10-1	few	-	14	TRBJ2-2	TGCGCCAGCAGTGACCCCGGCTACGGCGGGGAGCTGTTTTTT	CASSDPGYGGELFF
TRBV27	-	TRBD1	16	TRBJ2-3	TGTGCCAGCAGCGCCGTCAGGGGGCCGGGCACAGATACGCAGTATTTT	CASSAVRGPGTDTQYF
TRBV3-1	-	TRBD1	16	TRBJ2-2	TGTGCCAGCAGCCAACTCCGGGACAGGGGGCCCGGGGAGCTGTTTTTT	CASSQLRDRGPGELFF
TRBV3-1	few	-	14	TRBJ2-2	TGTGCCAGCAGCCCGATTCGCACAGGTGGGGAGCTGTTTTTT	CASSPIRTGGELFF
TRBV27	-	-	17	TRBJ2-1	TGTGCCAGCAGTTCGCGAAGCGGGCTGAGCTCCTACAATGAGCAGTTCTTC	CASSSRSGLSSYNEQFF
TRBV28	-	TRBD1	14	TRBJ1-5	TGTGCCGGCAGGGGACAGCATAGCAATCAGCCCCAGCATTTT	CAGRGQHSNQPQHF
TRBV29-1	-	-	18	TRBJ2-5	TGCAGCGTTGAAGATCTTGGGTGGCGCTGGACAAATCGAGAGACCCAGTACTTC	CSVEDLGWRWTNRETQYF
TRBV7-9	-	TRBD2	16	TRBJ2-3	TGTGCCAGCAGCTCCCGACTAGCGGTGGTCACAGATACGCAGTATTTT	CASSSRLAVVTDTQYF
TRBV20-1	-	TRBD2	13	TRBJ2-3	TGCAGTGCTAGCGGGAGGGCCACTGGTACGCAGTATTTT	CSASGRATGTQYF
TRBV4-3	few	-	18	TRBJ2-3	TGCGCCAGCAGCCAAGGGCCCGTGAGCTGGGGGGCCAAAGATACGCAGTATTTT	CASSQGPVSWGAKDTQYF
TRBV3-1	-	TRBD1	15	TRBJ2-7	TGTGCCAGCAGCCAGAGGACAGGGGTCCCCTACGAGCAGTACTTC	CASSQRTGVPYEQYF
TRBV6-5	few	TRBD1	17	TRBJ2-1	TGTGCCAGCAGTTACAGGACAGGGCCTAAGCTAGTAAATGAGCAGTTCTTC	CASSYRTGPKLVNEQFF
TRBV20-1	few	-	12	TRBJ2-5	TGCAGTGCTAGAGGCGCGATGGAGACCCAGTACTTC	CSARGAMETQYF
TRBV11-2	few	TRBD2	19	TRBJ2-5	TGTGCCAGCAGCTTAATGCGGACTAGCGGGGGGTTGCGACAAGAGACCCAGTACTTC	CASSLMRTSGGLRQETQYF